The text below deals with one T cell receptor beta chain. What antigen it recognizes has not been identified. Base-call qualities are not available, and no considerably larger clone is one nucleotide away. The source of the sample is a study of shared clonotypes between healthy human individuals (dated by TCRdb to between 2020 and 2021). Regarding the research as a whole: Two women and a few men aged 18 to 49 years were included in the cohort. Each donor's leukapheresis produced roughly between roughly 0.85 and 9.5 billion PBMCs. Libraries were prepared and TCR repertoires were sequenced by different laboratories using diverse techniques, in order to increase sequencing depth and limit assay-specific biases. The study deeply sequenced blood TCR repertoires of about five healthy adults to estimate repertoire size and the extent of clonotype sharing between individuals. Per donor, three plates each were used for CD4 naive and CD4 memory, two for CD8 naive, and one for CD8 memory.

CD8 naive samples were CD45RO-negative cells positively selected for CCR7, giving a CD45RA+CCR7+ population that excluded TemRA cells. The donors were healthy, HIV-negative adults who had no recently reported acute infections or vaccinations. Only Caucasian adults living in Nashville, Tennessee, USA were represented among the donors. Blood was collected by leukapheresis, and PBMCs were isolated by Ficoll-Histopaque density gradient centrifugation and then cryopreserved in liquid nitrogen vapor phase. Analytical flow cytometry was used to check the purity and quantity of each magnetically sorted T cell population. From each sorted fraction, genomic DNA was isolated and quantified by UV absorbance on a Nanodrop 2000c. Using the deep immunoSEQ assay, multiplex PCR amplified TCR CDR3 regions from genomic DNA. For each cell subset, the extracted genomic DNA was distributed evenly across all wells of several immunoSEQ 96-well plates, and each plate served as one replicate. For sorted subsets, each replicate PCR was loaded with 200 ng genomic DNA, equivalent to approximately 27,000 T cell genomes. Purified libraries were measured with a Qubit 3.0 fluorometer, size-checked on a Bioanalyzer 2100, and measured again with the KAPA Library Quantification kit. Every immunoSEQ 96-well plate was sequenced on a separate single-read 150-cycle Illumina NextSeq 550 flow cell. The original methods were these. The immunoSEQ output contained only junctional sequences without quality scores, so filtering could not match that applied to full-length reads. Sequences were annotated with PyIR, a Python wrapper for IgBLAST v1.9, using IMGT germline references to assign V/J genes and CDR3. Any read was removed if the V/J assignment was weak (E-value above 1e-6), the CDR3 was missing, or the read contained stop codons, out-of-frame junctions, or ambiguous translated residues. V3J clonotypes were defined as sequences sharing an identical inferred V gene, J gene, and CDR3 amino acid sequence. The percentage overlap between two repertoires was calculated by dividing the number of shared unique clonotypes by the size of the smaller repertoire. Repertoire richness was assessed with RTK rarefaction, the Chao1 estimator, and Recon v2.1 estimates of unobserved clonotypes. Generation probabilities for all TCRbeta clonotypes obtained by the gDNA method from several donors were computed using OLGA. TCRdb carries this immuneACCESS record with in-frame sequences only. Its versions omit some clonotypes, under half of them owing to an unresolved V gene in the studies checked, with the rest unexplained. V and J calls and clone size are those listed in that table; D and trimming were worked out from the DNA. Present in this sample are about 2 million clones, about 95% of which were seen just once. 1.1% of the sample is held by the ten biggest clonotypes.

Spanning cysteine to phenylalanine, the CDR3 consists of 13 amino acids. Of all the DNA, just the CDR3 is kept, 39 bases in frame from base 1. V is cut by 8 bases and J by 5 bases, and the space between the germline ends is 16 bases. CDR1 and CDR2, looked up from the germline V gene, are SGHVS and FQNEAQ. What the authors observed across the whole study: Pairwise subsampling indicated that sequencing depth was expected to affect the degree of clonotype sharing among donors. The genetic and exposure-history diversity represented was limited by the small number of donors. Clonotypes shared by all four sorted-subset donors showed higher generation probabilities than non-shared clonotypes. Incomplete sequencing was indicated by rarefaction of sorted-subset datasets, despite the large sequencing depth. Sharing across a few donors was observed for roughly 5% of naive CD4, 3% to 4% of naive CD8, about 2.5% of memory CD4, and about 0.39% of memory CD8 clonotypes. Naive subsets generally had larger estimated clonotype richness than memory subsets did. Sampling was restricted to blood, and TCR repertoires in tissue are likely to differ from TCR repertoires in blood.

The rearrangement joined TRBV7-8 to TRBJ2-7; tentative D gene TRBD2, with 6 bases matching. The sequence derives from a man younger than 30 in good health. The specimen was naive CD8+ T cells sorted from blood. The cell subset or site label here, explained by the study, means: CD45RA+CCR7+. The DNA is TGTGCCAGCGGCCCGGAGGGGAACCACGAGCAGTACTTC. It specifies CASGPEGNHEQYF.